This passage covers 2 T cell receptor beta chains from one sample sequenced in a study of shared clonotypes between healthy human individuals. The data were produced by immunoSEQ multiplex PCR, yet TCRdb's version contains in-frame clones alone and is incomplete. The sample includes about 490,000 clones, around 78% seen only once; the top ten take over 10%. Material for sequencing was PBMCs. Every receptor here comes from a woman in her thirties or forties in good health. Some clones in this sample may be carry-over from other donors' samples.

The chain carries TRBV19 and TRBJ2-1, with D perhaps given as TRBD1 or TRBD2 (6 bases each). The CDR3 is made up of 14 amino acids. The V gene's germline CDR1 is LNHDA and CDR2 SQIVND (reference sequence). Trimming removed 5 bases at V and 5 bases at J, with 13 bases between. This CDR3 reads CASSPGGSHNEQFF. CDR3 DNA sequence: TGTGCCAGTAGTCCCGGGGGCTCGCACAATGAGCAGTTCTTC.

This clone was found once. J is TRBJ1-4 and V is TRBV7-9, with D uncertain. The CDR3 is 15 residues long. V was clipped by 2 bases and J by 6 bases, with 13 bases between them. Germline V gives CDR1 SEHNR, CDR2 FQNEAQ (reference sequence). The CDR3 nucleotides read TGTGCCAGCAGCTTAACGGGCCTTGGGGATGAAAAACTGTTTTTT. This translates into CASSLTGLGDEKLFF.